This TCR beta chain was sequenced for a study of Graves' ophthalmopathy and Graves' hyperthyroidism. This clonotype was found a few times. Antigen specificity is unknown. Ineligible for inclusion were patients with other autoimmune diseases, uncontrolled infections, pregnancy or lactation. The diagnostic workup employed clinical symptoms, serum thyroxine, TRAb, thyroid ultrasound and orbital computed tomography. Germline CDR1 reads MGHDK; CDR2 reads SYGVNS. The CDR3 loop spans 13 amino acids. Trimming pared 9 bases from V and 6 bases from J, leaving 14 bases between. The TCR beta CDR3 regions underwent amplification from RNA transcripts. The first-round RT-PCR employed HTBI primers together with the Qiagen OneStep RT-PCR kit. A multiplex PCR was then performed as the second round. TCRdb ran MiXCR on the multiplex PCR reads and lists one entry per CDR3 protein. The profile shows about 740,000 distinct CDR3 sequences, roughly two fifths of them singletons.

Findings and caveats of the study: Researchers report that a 13-signature model separated ophthalmopathy from stable hyperthyroidism, posting 85% to 90% sensitivity and roughly 81% specificity.

The receptor's source is an adult man with Graves' ophthalmopathy. The sequenced sample was peripheral blood. This chain joins TRBV25-1 and TRBJ2-2; D gene unclear. DNA for the CDR3: TGTGCCAGTAGTATGGCTCGCGCCGGGGAGCTGTTTTTT. Encoded protein: CASSMARAGELFF.